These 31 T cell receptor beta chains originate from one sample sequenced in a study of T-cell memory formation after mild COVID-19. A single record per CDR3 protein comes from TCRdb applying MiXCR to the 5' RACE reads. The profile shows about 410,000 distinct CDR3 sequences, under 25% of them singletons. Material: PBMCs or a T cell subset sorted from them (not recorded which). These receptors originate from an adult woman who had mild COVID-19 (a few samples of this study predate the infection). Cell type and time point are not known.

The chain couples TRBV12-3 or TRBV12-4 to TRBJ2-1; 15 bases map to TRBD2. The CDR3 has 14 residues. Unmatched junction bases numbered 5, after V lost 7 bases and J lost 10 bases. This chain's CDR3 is CASTSGLAGGEQFF. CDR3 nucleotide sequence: TGTGCCAGCACCTCGGGACTAGCGGGAGGCGAGCAGTTCTTC.

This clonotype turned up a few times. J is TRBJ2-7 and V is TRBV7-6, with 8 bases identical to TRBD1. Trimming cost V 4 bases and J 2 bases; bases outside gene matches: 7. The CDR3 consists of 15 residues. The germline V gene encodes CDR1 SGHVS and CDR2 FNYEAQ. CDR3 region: CASSSGQGPPYEQYF. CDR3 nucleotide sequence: TGTGCCAGCAGCTCCGGACAGGGACCCCCCTACGAGCAGTACTTC.

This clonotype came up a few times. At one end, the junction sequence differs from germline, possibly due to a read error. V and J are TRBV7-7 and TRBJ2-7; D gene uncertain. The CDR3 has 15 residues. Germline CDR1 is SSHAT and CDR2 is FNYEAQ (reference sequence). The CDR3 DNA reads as TGTGCTAGCAGCTTAGGTCCGGACCGATCCTACGAGCAGTACTTC. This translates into CASSLGPDRSYEQYF. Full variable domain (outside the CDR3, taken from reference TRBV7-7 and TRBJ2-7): GAGVSQSPRYKVTKRGQDVTLRCDPISSHATLYWYQQALGQGPEFLTYFNYEAQPDKSGLPSDRFSAERPEGSISTLTIQRTEQRDSAMYRCASSLGPDRSYEQYFGPGTRLTVT.

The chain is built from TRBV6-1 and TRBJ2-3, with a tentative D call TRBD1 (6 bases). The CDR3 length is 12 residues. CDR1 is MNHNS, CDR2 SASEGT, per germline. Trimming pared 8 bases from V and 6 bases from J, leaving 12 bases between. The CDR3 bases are TGTGCCAGCTTACAGGGTCCGGATACGCAGTATTTT. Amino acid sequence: CASLQGPDTQYF.

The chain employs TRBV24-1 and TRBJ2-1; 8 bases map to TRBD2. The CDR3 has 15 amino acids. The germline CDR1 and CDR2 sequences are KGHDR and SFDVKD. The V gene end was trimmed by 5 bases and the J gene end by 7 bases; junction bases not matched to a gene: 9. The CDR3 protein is CATSVHSGNGNEQFF. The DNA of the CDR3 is TGTGCCACCAGTGTTCATAGCGGGAACGGGAATGAGCAGTTCTTC.

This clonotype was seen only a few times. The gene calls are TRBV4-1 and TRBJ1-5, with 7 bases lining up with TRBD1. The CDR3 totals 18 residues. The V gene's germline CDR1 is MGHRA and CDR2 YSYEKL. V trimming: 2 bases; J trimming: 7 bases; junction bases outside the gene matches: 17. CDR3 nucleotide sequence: TGCGCCAGCAGCCAAACAGATCCACGAACAGGGGTCGAACAGCCCCAGCATTTT. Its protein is CASSQTDPRTGVEQPQHF.

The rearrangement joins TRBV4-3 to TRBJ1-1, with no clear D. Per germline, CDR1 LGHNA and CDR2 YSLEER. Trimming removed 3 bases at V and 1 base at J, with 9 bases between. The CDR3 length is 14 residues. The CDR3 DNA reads TGCGCCAGCAGCCAGAGGGATGCGAACACTGAAGCTTTCTTT. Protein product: CASSQRDANTEAFF.

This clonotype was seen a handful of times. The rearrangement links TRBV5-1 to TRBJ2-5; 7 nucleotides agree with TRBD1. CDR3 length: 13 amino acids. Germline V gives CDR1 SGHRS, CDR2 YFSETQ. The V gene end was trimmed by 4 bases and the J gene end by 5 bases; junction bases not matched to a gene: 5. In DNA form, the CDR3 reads TGCGCCAGCAGCGCAGGGGGTGATGAGACCCAGTACTTC. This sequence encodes CASSAGGDETQYF.

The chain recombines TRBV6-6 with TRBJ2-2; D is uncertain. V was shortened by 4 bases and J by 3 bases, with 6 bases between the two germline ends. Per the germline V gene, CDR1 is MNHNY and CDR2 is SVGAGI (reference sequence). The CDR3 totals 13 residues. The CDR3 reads CASSWQHTGELFF. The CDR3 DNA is TGTGCCAGCAGTTGGCAGCACACCGGGGAGCTGTTTTTT.

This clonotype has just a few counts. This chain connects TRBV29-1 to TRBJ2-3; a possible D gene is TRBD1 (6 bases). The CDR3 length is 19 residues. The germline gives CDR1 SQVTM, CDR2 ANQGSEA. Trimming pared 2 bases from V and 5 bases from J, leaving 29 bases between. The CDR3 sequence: CSVEMWPVVGSLGGDTQYF. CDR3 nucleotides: TGCAGCGTTGAAATGTGGCCAGTGGTGGGTAGCTTAGGGGGAGATACGCAGTATTTT.

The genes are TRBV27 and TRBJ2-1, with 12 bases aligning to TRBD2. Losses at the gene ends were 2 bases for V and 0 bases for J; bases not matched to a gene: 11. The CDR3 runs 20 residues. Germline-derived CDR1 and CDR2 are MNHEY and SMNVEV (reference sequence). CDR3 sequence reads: CASSLRGRTSGASSYNEQFF. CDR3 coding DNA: TGTGCCAGCAGTTTAAGAGGCCGGACTAGCGGGGCGAGCTCCTACAATGAGCAGTTCTTC.

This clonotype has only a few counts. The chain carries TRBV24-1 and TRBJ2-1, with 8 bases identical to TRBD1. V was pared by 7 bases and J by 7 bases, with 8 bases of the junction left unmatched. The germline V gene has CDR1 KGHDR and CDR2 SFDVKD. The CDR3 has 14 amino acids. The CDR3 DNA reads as TGTGCCACCAGCAGCCCGGGACAGGCTAATGAGCAGTTCTTC. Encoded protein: CATSSPGQANEQFF.

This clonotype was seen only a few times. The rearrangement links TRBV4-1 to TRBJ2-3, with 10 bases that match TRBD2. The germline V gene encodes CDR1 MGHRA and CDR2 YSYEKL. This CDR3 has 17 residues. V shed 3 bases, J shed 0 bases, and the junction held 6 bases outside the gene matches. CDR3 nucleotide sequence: TGCGCCAGCAGCCAGGTTAGCGGGGGGCGGAGCACAGATACGCAGTATTTT. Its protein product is CASSQVSGGRSTDTQYF.

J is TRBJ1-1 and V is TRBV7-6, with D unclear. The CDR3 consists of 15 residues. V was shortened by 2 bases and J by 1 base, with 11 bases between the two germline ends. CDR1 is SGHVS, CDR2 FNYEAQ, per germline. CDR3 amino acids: CASSLFGSTNTEAFF. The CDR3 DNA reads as TGTGCCAGCAGCTTATTCGGGAGTACGAACACTGAAGCTTTCTTT.

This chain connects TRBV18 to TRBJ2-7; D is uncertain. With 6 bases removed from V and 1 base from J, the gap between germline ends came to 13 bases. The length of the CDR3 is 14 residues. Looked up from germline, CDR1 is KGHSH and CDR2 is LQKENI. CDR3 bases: TGTGCCAGCTCGCGACCGACGGAGTCCTACGAGCAGTACTTC. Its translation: CASSRPTESYEQYF.

CDR3 nucleotides: TGTGCCAGCAGCTTAGGGGCCCAGGGAGATACGCAGTATTTT. Its protein product is CASSLGAQGDTQYF. The chain has TRBV7-3 and TRBJ2-3, with TRBD1 as a possible D gene (5 bases). This CDR3 region has 14 residues. Germline-derived CDR1 and CDR2 are SGHTA and FQGTGA. V lost 2 bases and J lost 5, with 11 bases in between.

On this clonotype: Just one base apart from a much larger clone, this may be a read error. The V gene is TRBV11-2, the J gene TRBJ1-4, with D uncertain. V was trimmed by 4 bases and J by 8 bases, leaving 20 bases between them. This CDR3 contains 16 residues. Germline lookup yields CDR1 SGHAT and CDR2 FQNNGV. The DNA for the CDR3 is TGTGCCAGCAGCTCCGTTTTATCGGGGATGAGCGAAAAACTGTTTTTT. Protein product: CASSSVLSGMSEKLFF.

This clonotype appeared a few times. Here the CDR3 DNA reads TGTGCCAGCAACGGACTAGCGGGAGGCTGGTCCGGGGAGCTGTTTTTT. Residues: CASNGLAGGWSGELFF. V gene TRBV6-5 combines with J gene TRBJ2-2; TRBD2 agrees at 14 bases. Germline-derived CDR1 and CDR2 are MNHEY and SVGAGI. The ends lost 7 bases at V and 6 bases at J; junction bases unmatched: 7. The CDR3 length is 16 residues.

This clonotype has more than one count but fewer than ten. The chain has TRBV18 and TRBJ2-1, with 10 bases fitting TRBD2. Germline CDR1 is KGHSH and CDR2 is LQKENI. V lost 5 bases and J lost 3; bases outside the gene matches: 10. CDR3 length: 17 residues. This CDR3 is CASSWSYSGGNYNEQFF. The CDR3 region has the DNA TGTGCCAGCTCATGGAGCTATAGCGGGGGGAACTACAATGAGCAGTTCTTC. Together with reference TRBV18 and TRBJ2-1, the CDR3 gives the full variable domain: NAGVMQNPRHLVRRRGQEARLRCSPMKGHSHVYWYRQLPEEGLKFMVYLQKENIIDESGMPKERFSAEFPKEGPSILRIQQVVRGDSAAYFCASSWSYSGGNYNEQFFGPGTRLTVL.

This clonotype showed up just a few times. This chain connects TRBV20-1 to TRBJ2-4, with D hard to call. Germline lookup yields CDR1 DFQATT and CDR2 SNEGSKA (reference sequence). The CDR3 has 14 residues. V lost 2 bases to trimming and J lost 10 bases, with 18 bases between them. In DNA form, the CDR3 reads TGCAGTGCTAGATCTGACTTGGGCTACGAGATTCAGTACTTC. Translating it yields CSARSDLGYEIQYF.

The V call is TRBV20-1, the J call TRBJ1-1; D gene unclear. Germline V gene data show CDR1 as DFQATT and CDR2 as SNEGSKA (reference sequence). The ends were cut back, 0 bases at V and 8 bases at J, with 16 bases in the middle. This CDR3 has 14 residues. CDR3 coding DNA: TGCAGTGCTAGAGATGGCAGCCCCGCTAAGGAAGCTTTCTTT. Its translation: CSARDGSPAKEAFF.

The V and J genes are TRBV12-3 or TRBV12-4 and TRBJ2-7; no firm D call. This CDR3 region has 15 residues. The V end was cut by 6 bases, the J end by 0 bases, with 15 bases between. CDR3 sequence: CASSKLPKSSYEQYF. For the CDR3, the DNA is TGTGCCAGCAGCAAACTACCTAAAAGCTCCTACGAGCAGTACTTC.

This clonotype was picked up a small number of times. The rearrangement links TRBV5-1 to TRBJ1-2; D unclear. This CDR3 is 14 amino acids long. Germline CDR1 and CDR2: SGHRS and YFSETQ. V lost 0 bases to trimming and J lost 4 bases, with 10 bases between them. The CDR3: CASSLDRGSYGYTF. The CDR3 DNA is TGCGCCAGCAGCTTGGATAGAGGGTCCTATGGCTACACCTTC.

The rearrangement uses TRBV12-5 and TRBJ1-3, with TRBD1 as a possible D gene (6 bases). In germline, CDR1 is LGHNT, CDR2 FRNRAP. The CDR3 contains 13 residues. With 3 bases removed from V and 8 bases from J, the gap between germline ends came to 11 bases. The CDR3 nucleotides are TGTGCTAGTGGTTTCCAGGGGTCAGACACCATATATTTT. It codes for CASGFQGSDTIYF. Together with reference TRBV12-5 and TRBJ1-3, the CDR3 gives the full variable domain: DARVTQTPRHKVTEMGQEVTMRCQPILGHNTVFWYRQTMMQGLELLAYFRNRAPLDDSGMPKDRFSAEMPDATLATLKIQPSEPRDSAVYFCASGFQGSDTIYFGEGSWLTVV.

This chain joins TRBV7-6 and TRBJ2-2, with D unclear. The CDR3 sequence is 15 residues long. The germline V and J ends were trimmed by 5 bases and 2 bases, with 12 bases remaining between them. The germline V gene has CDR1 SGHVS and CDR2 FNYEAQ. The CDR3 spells CASSPTTVNTGELFF. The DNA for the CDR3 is TGTGCCAGCAGCCCTACCACCGTAAACACCGGGGAGCTGTTTTTT.

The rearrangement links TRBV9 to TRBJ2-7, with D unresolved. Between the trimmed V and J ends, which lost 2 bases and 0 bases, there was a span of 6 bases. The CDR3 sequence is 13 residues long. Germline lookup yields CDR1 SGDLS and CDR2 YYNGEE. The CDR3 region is CASSVGHSYEQYF. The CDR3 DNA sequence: TGTGCCAGCAGCGTCGGCCACTCCTACGAGCAGTACTTC.

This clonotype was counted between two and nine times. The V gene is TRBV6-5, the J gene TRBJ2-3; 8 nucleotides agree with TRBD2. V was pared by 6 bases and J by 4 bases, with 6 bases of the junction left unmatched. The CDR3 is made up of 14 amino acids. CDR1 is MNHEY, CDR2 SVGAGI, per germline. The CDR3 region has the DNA TGTGCCAGCAGGAGACTAGCGACGGCAGATACGCAGTATTTT. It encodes CASRRLATADTQYF.

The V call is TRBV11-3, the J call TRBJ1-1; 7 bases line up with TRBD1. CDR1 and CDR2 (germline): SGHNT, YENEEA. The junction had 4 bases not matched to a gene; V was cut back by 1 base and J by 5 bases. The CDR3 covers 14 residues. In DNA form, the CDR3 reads TGTGCCAGCAGCTTAGGACAGGGTTGGACTGAAGCTTTCTTT. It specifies CASSLGQGWTEAFF. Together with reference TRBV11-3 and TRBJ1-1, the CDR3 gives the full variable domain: EAGVVQSPRYKIIEKKQPVAFWCNPISGHNTLYWYLQNLGQGPELLIRYENEEAVDDSQLPKDRFSAERLKGVDSTLKIQPAELGDSAVYLCASSLGQGWTEAFFGQGTRLTVV.

The CDR3 DNA sequence: TGTGCCAGCAGCTTAGAAACCGGGACGGCCTATGGCTACACCTTC. This encodes CASSLETGTAYGYTF. The gene calls are TRBV7-8 and TRBJ1-2; D may be TRBD1 (5 bases). CDR3 length equals 15 residues. CDR1 SGHVS and CDR2 FQNEAQ come from the germline V gene. V shed 1 base and J shed 4 bases, with 13 bases lying between them.

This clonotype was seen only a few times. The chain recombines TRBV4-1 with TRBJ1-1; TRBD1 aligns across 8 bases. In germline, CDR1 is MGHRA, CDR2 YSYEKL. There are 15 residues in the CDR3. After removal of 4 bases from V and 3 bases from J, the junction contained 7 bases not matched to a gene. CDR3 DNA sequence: TGCGCCAGCAGCCTTCGACAGGGGAGAGACACTGAAGCTTTCTTT. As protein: CASSLRQGRDTEAFF.

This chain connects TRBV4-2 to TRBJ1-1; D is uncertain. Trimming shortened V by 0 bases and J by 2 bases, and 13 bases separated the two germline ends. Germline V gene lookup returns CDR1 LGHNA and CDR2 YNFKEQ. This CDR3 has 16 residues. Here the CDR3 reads CASSQEATKGNTEAFF. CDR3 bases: TGTGCCAGCAGCCAAGAGGCAACGAAGGGTAACACTGAAGCTTTCTTT.